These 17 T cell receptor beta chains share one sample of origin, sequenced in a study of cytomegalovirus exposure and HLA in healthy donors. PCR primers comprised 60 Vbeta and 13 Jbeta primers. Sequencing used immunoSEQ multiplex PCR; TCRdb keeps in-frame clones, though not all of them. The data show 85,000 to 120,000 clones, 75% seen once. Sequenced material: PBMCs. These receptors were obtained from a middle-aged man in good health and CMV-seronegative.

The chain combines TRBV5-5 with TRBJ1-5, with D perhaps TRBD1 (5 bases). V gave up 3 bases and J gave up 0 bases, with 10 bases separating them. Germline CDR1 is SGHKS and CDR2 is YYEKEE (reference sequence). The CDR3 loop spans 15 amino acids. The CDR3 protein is CASSSGLSSNQPQHF. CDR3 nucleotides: TGTGCCAGCAGCTCGGGACTGAGTAGCAATCAGCCCCAGCATTTT.

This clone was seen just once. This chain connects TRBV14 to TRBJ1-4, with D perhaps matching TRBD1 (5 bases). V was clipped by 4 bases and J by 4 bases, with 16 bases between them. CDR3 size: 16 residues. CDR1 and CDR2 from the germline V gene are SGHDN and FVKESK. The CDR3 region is CASSLTQGAFNEKLFF. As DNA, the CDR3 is TGTGCCAGCAGCCTCACCCAGGGCGCCTTTAATGAAAAACTGTTTTTT.

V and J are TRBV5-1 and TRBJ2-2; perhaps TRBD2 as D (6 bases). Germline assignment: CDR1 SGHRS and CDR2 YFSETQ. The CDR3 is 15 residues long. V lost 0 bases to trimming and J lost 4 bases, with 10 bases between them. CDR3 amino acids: CASSLAGTGTGELFF. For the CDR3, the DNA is TGCGCCAGCAGCTTGGCGGGGACTGGCACCGGGGAGCTGTTTTTT.

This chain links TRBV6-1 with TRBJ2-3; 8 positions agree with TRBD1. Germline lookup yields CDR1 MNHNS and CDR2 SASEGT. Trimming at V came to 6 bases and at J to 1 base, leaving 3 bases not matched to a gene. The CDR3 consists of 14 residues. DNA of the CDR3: TGTGCCAGCAGGGAGACAGGGGGCACAGATACGCAGTATTTT. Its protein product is CASRETGGTDTQYF.

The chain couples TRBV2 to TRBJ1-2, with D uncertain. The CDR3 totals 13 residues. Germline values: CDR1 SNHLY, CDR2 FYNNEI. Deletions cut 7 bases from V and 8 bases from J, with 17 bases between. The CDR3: CASKLQVLWGYTF. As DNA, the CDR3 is TGTGCCAGCAAACTTCAGGTGTTATGGGGCTACACCTTC. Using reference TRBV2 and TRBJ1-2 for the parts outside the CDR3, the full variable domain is EPEVTQTPSHQVTQMGQEVILRCVPISNHLYFYWYRQILGQKVEFLVSFYNNEISEKSEIFDDQFSVERPDGSNFTLKIRSTKLEDSAMYFCASKLQVLWGYTFGSGTRLTVV.

For the CDR3, the DNA is TGTGCCAGCAGCTTAGGGGCGGCGGGTAGCAATCAGCCCCAGCATTTT. Protein product: CASSLGAAGSNQPQHF. This chain connects TRBV7-2 to TRBJ1-5; D gene unclear. The CDR3 has 16 residues. From germline, CDR1 is SGHTA and CDR2 FQGNSA. V gave up 1 base and J gave up 0 bases, with 10 bases separating them.

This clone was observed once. Here the CDR3 reads CASSRTDQETQYF. The CDR3 DNA is TGTGCCAGCAGTCGGACAGATCAAGAGACCCAGTACTTC. The chain carries TRBV2 and TRBJ2-5, with a weak D call TRBD1 (6 bases). CDR3 size: 13 residues. Deletions cut 5 bases from V and 2 bases from J, with 9 bases between. CDR1 is SNHLY, CDR2 FYNNEI, per germline.

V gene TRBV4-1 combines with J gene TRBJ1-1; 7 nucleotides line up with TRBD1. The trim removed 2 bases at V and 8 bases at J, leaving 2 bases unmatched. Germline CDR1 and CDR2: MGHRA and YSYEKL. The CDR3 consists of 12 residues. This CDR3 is CASSQRDSEAFF. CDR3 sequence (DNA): TGCGCCAGCAGCCAACGGGACAGCGAAGCTTTCTTT.

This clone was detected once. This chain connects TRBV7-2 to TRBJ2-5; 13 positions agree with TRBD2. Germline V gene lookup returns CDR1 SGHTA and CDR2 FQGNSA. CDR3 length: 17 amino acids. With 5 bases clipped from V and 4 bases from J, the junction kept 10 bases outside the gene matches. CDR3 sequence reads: CASSHGALAGGLETQYF. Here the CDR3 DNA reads TGTGCCAGCAGCCACGGGGCACTAGCGGGGGGGTTAGAGACCCAGTACTTC.

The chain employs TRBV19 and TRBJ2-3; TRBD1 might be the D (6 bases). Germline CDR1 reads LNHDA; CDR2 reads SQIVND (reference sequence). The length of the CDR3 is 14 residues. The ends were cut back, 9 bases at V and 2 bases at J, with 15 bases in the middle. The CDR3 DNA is TGTGCCAGCGCTCAGGGGATTGCCACAGATACGCAGTATTTT. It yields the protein CASAQGIATDTQYF.

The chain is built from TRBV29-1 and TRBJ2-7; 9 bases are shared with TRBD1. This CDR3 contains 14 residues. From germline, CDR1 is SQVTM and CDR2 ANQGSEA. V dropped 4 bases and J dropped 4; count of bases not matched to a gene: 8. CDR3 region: CSVGPGQGNYEQYF. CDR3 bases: TGCAGCGTTGGCCCGGGACAGGGTAATTACGAGCAGTACTTC.

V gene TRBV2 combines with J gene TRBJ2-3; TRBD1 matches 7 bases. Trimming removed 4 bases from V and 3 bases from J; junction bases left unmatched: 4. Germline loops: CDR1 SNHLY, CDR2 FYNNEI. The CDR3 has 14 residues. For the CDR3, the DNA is TGTGCCAGCAGTGTCAGGGGGTTGACAGATACGCAGTATTTT. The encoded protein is CASSVRGLTDTQYF.

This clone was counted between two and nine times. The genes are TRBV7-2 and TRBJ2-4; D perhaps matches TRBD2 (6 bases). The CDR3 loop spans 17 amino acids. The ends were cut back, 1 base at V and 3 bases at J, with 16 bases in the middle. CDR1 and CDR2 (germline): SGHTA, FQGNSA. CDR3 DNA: TGTGCCAGCAGCTTAGTTCGGAGGGTATCGGACAAAAACATTCAGTACTTC. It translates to CASSLVRRVSDKNIQYF.

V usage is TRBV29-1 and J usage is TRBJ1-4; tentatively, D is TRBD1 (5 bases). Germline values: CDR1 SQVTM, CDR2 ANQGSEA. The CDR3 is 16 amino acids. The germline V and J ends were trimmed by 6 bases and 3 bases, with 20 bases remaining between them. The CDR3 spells CSVVTGHHGANEKLFF. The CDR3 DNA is TGCAGCGTGGTTACAGGCCACCACGGAGCTAATGAAAAACTGTTTTTT.

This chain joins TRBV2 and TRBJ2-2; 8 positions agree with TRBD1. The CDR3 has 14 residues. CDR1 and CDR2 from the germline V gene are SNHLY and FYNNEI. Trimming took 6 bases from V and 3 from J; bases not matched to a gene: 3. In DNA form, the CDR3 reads TGTGCCAGCAGAGCCAGGGGGCACACCGGGGAGCTGTTTTTT. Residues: CASRARGHTGELFF. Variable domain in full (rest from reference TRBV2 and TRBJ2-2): EPEVTQTPSHQVTQMGQEVILRCVPISNHLYFYWYRQILGQKVEFLVSFYNNEISEKSEIFDDQFSVERPDGSNFTLKIRSTKLEDSAMYFCASRARGHTGELFFGEGSRLTVL.

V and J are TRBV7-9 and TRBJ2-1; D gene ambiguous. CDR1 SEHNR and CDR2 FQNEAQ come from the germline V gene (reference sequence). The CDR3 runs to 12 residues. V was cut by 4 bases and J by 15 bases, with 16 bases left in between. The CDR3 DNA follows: TGTGCCAGCAGCTCTAGACTCCCCTCCGGGTTCTTC. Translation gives CASSSRLPSGFF.

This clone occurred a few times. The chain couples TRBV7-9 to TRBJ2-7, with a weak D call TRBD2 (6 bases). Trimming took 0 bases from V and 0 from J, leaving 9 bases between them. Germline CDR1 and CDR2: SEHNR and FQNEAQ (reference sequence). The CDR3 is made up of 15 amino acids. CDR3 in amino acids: CASSLAIGSSYEQYF. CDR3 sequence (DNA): TGTGCCAGCAGCTTAGCCATCGGGAGCTCCTACGAGCAGTACTTC.